This T cell receptor beta chain came from a study of human T cells and chemical hapten exposure. From the RACE reads, TCRdb called clonotypes with MiXCR, one entry per CDR3 protein. Among 150,000 to 200,000 distinct CDR3 sequences, 25% to 35% were seen once, and the ten largest hold under 2.5%. A few counts support this clonotype. Per germline, CDR1 LNHNV and CDR2 YYDKDF (reference sequence). The V gene lost 2 bases and the J gene lost 7 bases, with 9 bases spanning the gap. CDR3 length: 13 amino acids. Regarding time point: patch test 3, about 24 weeks after DPC sensitization. Treatment described: therapeutic diphenylcyclopropenone sensitization with weekly scalp DPC.

The sequences come from whole blood, collected in connection with sensitization to the hapten diphenylcyclopropenone (DPC). J is TRBJ2-1 and V is TRBV15; D is possibly TRBD1 (5 bases). This clonotype was obtained from a woman between 18 and 29 years old with alopecia areata. Some clones in this sample may be carry-over from other donors' samples. In DNA, the CDR3 is TGTGCCACCAGCAGACAGGGTACGAATGAGCAGTTCTTC. This gives the protein CATSRQGTNEQFF.